This T cell receptor (beta chain) originates from a study of T cells expressing NK-cell markers. Study details: Investigators obtained TCR beta repertoires from sorted CD3+CD56+NKG2C+, CD3+CD56+NKG2C- and CD3+CD56-NKG2C+ T cells.

TCRdb reanalyzed the 5' RACE reads and collapses them to one entry per CDR3 protein, without DNA. The table counts under 500,000 distinct CDR3 sequences; about 7.3% lies in the top ten. There are 15 residues in the CDR3. The chain couples TRBV12-3 or TRBV12-4 to TRBJ2-1; with no DNA, the TCRdb D assignment of TRBD2 cannot be verified. This sequence originates from a woman aged 18 to 69 in good health. The material sequenced was blood T cells: a sorted CD56 or NKG2C T cell subset, CD4+ or CD8+ T cells, or bulk PBMC T cells (not recorded which). The CDR3 is CASRPIAGGYNEQFF.